A selection of T cell receptor beta chains follows, all from one sample in a study of blood T cell repertoires in COVID-19. Sequenced by immunoSEQ multiplex PCR; TCRdb stores in-frame clones only, minus some. The table has 300,000 to 400,000 clones, 75% to 90% seen once; the top ten hold approximately 2.9%. Material: peripheral blood. The receptors were sampled from a woman under 40 with COVID-19, enrolled during active disease. Each CDR3 is given with its conserved first and last residue. The D gene is left open where the match is weak. Clone size, where shown, is once, few, many, or a class for clones that have expanded.

CDR3aa	CDR3nt	d_gene	abundance	v_gene	j_gene
CASRQGEGWPQHF	TGTGCCAGCAGACAGGGGGAGGGCTGGCCCCAGCATTTT	TRBD1	-	TRBV27	TRBJ1-5
CASSQLRLSNQPQHF	TGTGCCAGCAGCCAATTGAGGCTTAGCAATCAGCCCCAGCATTTT	-	-	TRBV14	TRBJ1-5
CAWTQGARETQYF	TGTGCCTGGACCCAGGGGGCGCGGGAGACCCAGTACTTC	TRBD1	-	TRBV30	TRBJ2-5
CASSQEQGGAYEQYF	TGTGCCAGCAGCCAAGAGCAGGGGGGAGCCTACGAGCAGTACTTC	-	-	TRBV3-1/TRBV3-2	TRBJ2-7
CAIKEGAGTEAFF	TGTGCCATCAAAGAGGGGGCAGGCACTGAAGCTTTCTTT	TRBD1	-	TRBV10-3	TRBJ1-1
CAWSVTNQPQHF	TGTGCCTGGAGTGTAACAAATCAGCCCCAGCATTTT	-	-	TRBV30	TRBJ1-5
CASSQDRGRDTQYF	TGTGCCAGCAGCCAAGATAGAGGGAGAGATACGCAGTATTTT	-	-	TRBV3-1/TRBV3-2	TRBJ2-3
CASSEEGYGYTF	TGTGCCAGCAGCGAGGAGGGTTATGGCTACACCTTC	-	-	TRBV11-2	TRBJ1-2
CAISGDSSQETQYF	TGTGCCATCAGTGGGGACAGTTCCCAAGAGACCCAGTACTTC	TRBD1	-	TRBV10-3	TRBJ2-5
CASSGDIIHNEQFF	TGTGCCAGCAGTGGGGACATCATCCACAATGAGCAGTTCTTC	-	-	TRBV25-1	TRBJ2-1
CASSPRQGFDGAFF	TGTGCCAGCAGTCCAAGACAGGGTTTTGATGGAGCTTTCTTT	TRBD1	-	TRBV6-5	TRBJ1-1
CASSIGGDRVGRGQFF	TGTGCCAGTAGTATAGGAGGGGACAGGGTAGGCCGTGGGCAGTTCTTC	TRBD1	-	TRBV19	TRBJ2-1
CASSPPGQGFSNTEAFF	TGTGCCAGCAGTCCCCCGGGACAGGGCTTTTCGAACACTGAAGCTTTCTTT	TRBD1	-	TRBV28	TRBJ1-1
CASSLVAGSAGNTIYF	TGTGCCAGCAGCTTGGTGGCAGGGTCGGCTGGAAACACCATATATTTT	-	-	TRBV5-6	TRBJ1-3
CASSPDRGDQPQHF	TGTGCCAGCAGCCCGGACAGGGGAGATCAGCCCCAGCATTTT	TRBD1	-	TRBV7-9	TRBJ1-5
CASSWEDSNQPQHF	TGTGCCAGCAGTTGGGAGGATAGCAATCAGCCCCAGCATTTT	-	-	TRBV2	TRBJ1-5
CASSDSWSSAFF	TGCGCCAGCAGCGACAGCTGGAGCTCTGCTTTCTTT	-	-	TRBV10-1	TRBJ1-1
CASSPRGGVRNTIYF	TGTGCCAGCAGCCCGAGGGGGGGCGTTAGAAACACCATATATTTT	-	-	TRBV5-5	TRBJ1-3
CASSSRWGLATNEQFF	TGTGCCAGCAGCTCGAGGTGGGGACTAGCGACGAATGAGCAGTTCTTC	TRBD2	-	TRBV7-2	TRBJ2-1
CASSPDIQGDNQPQHF	TGTGCCAGCAGTCCTGATATACAGGGGGACAATCAGCCCCAGCATTTT	TRBD1	once	TRBV28	TRBJ1-5
CASSSSGTGTTGELFF	TGTGCCAGCAGTTCCTCCGGGACAGGGACGACCGGGGAGCTGTTTTTT	TRBD1	-	TRBV28	TRBJ2-2
CASSEFPPTGDLNTEAFF	TGTGCCAGCAGTGAATTCCCCCCCACAGGGGATCTGAACACTGAAGCTTTCTTT	TRBD1	-	TRBV25-1	TRBJ1-1
CASSEYRVKNTEAFF	TGTGCCAGCAGCGAGTACAGGGTAAAGAACACTGAAGCTTTCTTT	-	-	TRBV11-2	TRBJ1-1
CASSRGQGMNTGELFF	TGTGCCAGCAGCAGGGGACAGGGGATGAACACCGGGGAGCTGTTTTTT	TRBD1	-	TRBV11-3	TRBJ2-2
CASSLLVATNEKLFF	TGTGCCAGCAGCTTACTGGTAGCAACTAATGAAAAACTGTTTTTT	-	-	TRBV7-9	TRBJ1-4
CASSSGYRHEQFF	TGTGCCAGCAGTTCAGGATATCGACATGAGCAGTTCTTC	-	-	TRBV12-3/TRBV12-4	TRBJ2-1
CASSLALGGRYNEQFF	TGTGCCAGCAGCTTAGCGCTCGGGGGGAGGTACAATGAGCAGTTCTTC	TRBD2	-	TRBV7-9	TRBJ2-1
CASSNQGINNEQFF	TGTGCCAGCAGCAATCAGGGAATCAACAATGAGCAGTTCTTC	-	-	TRBV9	TRBJ2-1
CASSRRQANEKLFF	TGTGCCAGCAGCCGAAGACAGGCTAATGAAAAACTGTTTTTT	-	-	TRBV3-1/TRBV3-2	TRBJ1-4
CASSLLGEGYTF	TGTGCCAGCAGCTTGTTAGGGGAAGGCTACACCTTC	-	-	TRBV7-9	TRBJ1-2
CASSLGQGNEKLFF	TGTGCCAGCAGCCTAGGACAGGGAAATGAAAAACTGTTTTTT	TRBD1	-	TRBV7-2	TRBJ1-4
CASSADSSGANVLTF	TGTGCCAGCAGCGCCGACAGCTCTGGGGCCAACGTCCTGACTTTC	-	-	TRBV5-6	TRBJ2-6
CASSFARGNFTEAFF	TGTGCCAGCAGTTTTGCCAGGGGGAATTTTACTGAAGCTTTCTTT	TRBD1	-	TRBV27	TRBJ1-1
CASSPGTSGYEQYF	TGTGCCAGCAGCCCCGGGACTAGCGGATACGAGCAGTACTTC	TRBD2	-	TRBV3-1/TRBV3-2	TRBJ2-7
CASSYKASSGNTIYF	TGTGCCAGCAGTTATAAGGCTAGCTCTGGAAACACCATATATTTT	-	-	TRBV6-6	TRBJ1-3
CASSALSSGNTIYF	TGTGCCAGCAGCGCGTTGAGTTCTGGAAACACCATATATTTT	-	-	TRBV9	TRBJ1-3
CASSYSGTSGNEQYF	TGTGCCAGCAGTTACTCGGGAACTAGCGGGAACGAGCAGTACTTC	TRBD2	-	TRBV6-6	TRBJ2-7
CASSLEQPNEKLFF	TGCGCCAGCAGCTTGGAACAGCCGAATGAAAAACTGTTTTTT	-	-	TRBV5-1	TRBJ1-4
CASSPLSGSYEQYF	TGCGCCAGCAGCCCCCTTAGCGGATCCTACGAGCAGTACTTC	-	-	TRBV5-1	TRBJ2-7
CASSFGGSSYEQYF	TGTGCCAGCAGTTTCGGAGGAAGCTCCTACGAGCAGTACTTC	-	-	TRBV27	TRBJ2-7
CASSLTTAGGETQYF	TGTGCCAGCTCACTCACCACCGCGGGGGGAGAGACCCAGTACTTC	TRBD2	once	TRBV18	TRBJ2-5
CASSLGGGSPLHF	TGTGCCAGCAGTTTGGGAGGGGGTTCACCCCTCCACTTT	-	-	TRBV27	TRBJ1-6
CASSLDLVGISKRKQYF	TGTGCCAGCAGCTTAGATTTGGTCGGTATTTCCAAGAGGAAGCAGTACTTC	-	-	TRBV7-2	TRBJ2-7
CASGLGTASNEKLFF	TGTGCTAGTGGTTTGGGGACAGCATCTAATGAAAAACTGTTTTTT	-	-	TRBV12-5	TRBJ1-4
CASSAPSAGAFNTEAFF	TGTGCCAGCAGTGCCCCCTCGGCGGGGGCGTTTAACACTGAAGCTTTCTTT	-	-	TRBV6-1	TRBJ1-1
CASSFSSAGGSNIQYF	TGTGCCAGCAGCTTTTCCTCGGCGGGGGGGAGTAACATTCAGTACTTC	TRBD2	-	TRBV5-5	TRBJ2-4
CASSHYGQQETQYF	TGCGCCAGCAGCCATTATGGACAGCAAGAGACCCAGTACTTC	-	-	TRBV4-1	TRBJ2-5
CASSVTGNEQFF	TGTGCCAGCAGTGTTACAGGTAATGAGCAGTTCTTC	-	-	TRBV25-1	TRBJ2-1
CASSPDRGHGEQYF	TGTGCCAGCAGCCCGGACAGGGGGCATGGAGAGCAGTACTTC	TRBD1	once	TRBV5-4	TRBJ2-7
CAISDQGSDTEAFF	TGTGCCATCAGTGATCAGGGGTCGGACACTGAAGCTTTCTTT	-	-	TRBV10-3	TRBJ1-1
CASRLGGGGQPQHF	TGTGCCAGCAGACTAGGGGGGGGCGGTCAGCCCCAGCATTTT	-	-	TRBV27	TRBJ1-5